The rows below give T cell receptor beta chains drawn from one sample of a study of blood T cell repertoires in COVID-19. The method was immunoSEQ multiplex PCR; TCRdb's version includes in-frame clones alone and lacks a portion of them. The sample holds 210,000 or so clones, approximately 91% seen once. The sequenced material came from peripheral blood. The receptors shown here come from a woman aged 40 to 50 with acute or convalescent COVID-19. Both conserved end residues are part of each CDR3.

TRBV5-4,TRBJ1-2,CASSLVGGADYGYTF
TRBV15,TRBJ1-2,CATSRDTGGYTF
TRBV2,TRBJ1-4,CASTVQGASGEKLFF
TRBV5-1,TRBJ1-4,CASSLTGEEKLFF
TRBV5-1,TRBJ1-1,CASSPRTGGTRLGAFF
TRBV5-1,TRBJ2-2,CASSLGLHLPTGELFF
TRBV5-1,TRBJ1-1,CASSPGQGMNTEAFF
TRBV19,TRBJ1-3,CASSIARVSGNTIYF
TRBV30,TRBJ1-2,CAWSVETGVGYTF
TRBV11-2,TRBJ2-2,CASSSGQPNTGELFF
TRBV27,TRBJ1-6,CASSMIRTGNSYNSPLHF
TRBV2,TRBJ2-5,CASSDGLAGDQYF
TRBV6-5,TRBJ1-6,CASRLGGPDSPLHF
TRBV7-8,TRBJ2-3,CASSPHTGITDTQYF